The present T cell receptor beta chain was sequenced within a study of blood T cell repertoires in COVID-19 (TCRdb year 2020). Regarding the research as a whole: Samples from collaborators originated in the United States, Italy and Spain and spanned both the acute and convalescent phases of COVID-19. The material from the prospective study consisted of cDNA or gDNA derived from T cells, B-cell-depleted T cells, or PBMCs. Subjects who had been exposed to COVID-19, were actively infected with it, or had recovered from it provided the deeply sampled blood TCRbeta repertoires that made up the dataset. A freely available public database, intended as a resource for researchers studying the immune response to SARS-CoV-2, is where the repertoires were released. Samples came from the ongoing ImmuneRACE study (first 160 participants) plus 1,254 subjects from 6 global collaborators. Nearly every sample came with metadata listing a de-identified subject ID, COVID-19 status, age in years and sex. HLA class I and class II types, where available, came from metadata supplied by the sample provider rather than from assay-based typing. Overall study results and their limits: How much clinical and demographic metadata was included differed by source and by participant, and the metadata was provided uncurated.

TCRbeta CDR3 regions were amplified from genomic DNA using the immunoSEQ Assay, a bias-controlled multiplex PCR. The paper's data handling went like this. Within the assay, amplification of reference gene primers was used to estimate how many nucleated cells each sample contained. To quantify the absolute abundance of each unique TCRbeta CDR3 rearrangement, sequence reads were collapsed and filtered. For each sample, productive Simpson clonality was calculated as the square root of Simpson's diversity index across productive rearrangements. TCRdb holds this immuneACCESS table with in-frame rearrangements only. Some clones are missing; in checked studies, unresolved V genes explain under half, and the rest has no known cause. The DNA was the basis for D and trimming; V, J and clone size are from that table. Counted in this sample were 70,000 to 95,000 clones; about 86% of them appeared once. The top ten clones comprise about 4.4% of the sample.

Collaborating institutions collected whole blood in K2EDTA tubes following their own protocols. Collaborator samples were shipped for TCRbeta analysis as frozen whole blood, isolated PBMCs, or DNA extracted from either sample type. Its CDR3 holds 16 amino acids, cysteine through phenylalanine. CDR3 DNA only is kept here, 48 bases in frame from base 1. As concerns this clone: Its cognate antigen has yet to be identified. There are no base qualities to consult, and no much larger clone falls within one base.

This clonotype originated in a woman older than 75 with acute or convalescent COVID-19. The chain uses TRBV21-1 and TRBJ1-2; the table names TRBD1, a call not compared with the DNA. TRBV21-1 is termed a pseudogene. Sequenced sample: peripheral blood. The CDR3 protein sequence reads: CASSSSAGTGYNSYTF. The nucleotide sequence reads TGTGCCAGCAGCTCCTCAGCGGGGACAGGGTATAACAGCTACACCTTC.